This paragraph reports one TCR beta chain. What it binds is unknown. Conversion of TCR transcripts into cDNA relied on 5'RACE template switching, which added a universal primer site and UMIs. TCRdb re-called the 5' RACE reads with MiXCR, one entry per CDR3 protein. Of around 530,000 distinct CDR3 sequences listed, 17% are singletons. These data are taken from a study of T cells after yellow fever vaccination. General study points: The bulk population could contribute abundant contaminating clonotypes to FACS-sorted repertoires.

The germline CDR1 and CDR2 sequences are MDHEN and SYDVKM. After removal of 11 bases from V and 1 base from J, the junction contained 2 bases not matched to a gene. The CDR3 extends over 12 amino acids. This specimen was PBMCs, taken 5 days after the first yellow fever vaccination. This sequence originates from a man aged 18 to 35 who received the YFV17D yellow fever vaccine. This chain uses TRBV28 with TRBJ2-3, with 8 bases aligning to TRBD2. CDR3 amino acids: CALGGGTDTQYF. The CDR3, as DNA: TGTGCCCTCGGGGGGGGCACAGATACGCAGTATTTT.